This TCR beta chain emerged from a study of cytomegalovirus exposure and HLA in healthy donors. Study observations and caveats: Clonal expansion, a later analysis showed, was greater in HLA-associated TCR beta chains than in equally common others. When presence/absence was analysed, sequencing depth was taken to be roughly uniform across donors.

Looked up from germline, CDR1 is MNHEY and CDR2 is SMNVEV (reference sequence). With 3 bases removed from V and 1 base from J, the gap between germline ends came to 12 bases. This CDR3 comprises 15 residues. Both 60 Vbeta primers and 13 Jbeta primers went into the PCR. Clones were sequenced by immunoSEQ multiplex PCR, and TCRdb holds only the in-frame ones, with some missing. This repertoire shows 130,000 to 150,000 clones, about 70% found once; its top ten account for around 3.7%. A note on this clone: As yet, its antigen is unknown.

Sequenced input: PBMCs. V and J are TRBV27 and TRBJ1-1; D unresolved. The receptor was isolated from a man between 18 and 29 years old in good health and CMV-seronegative. Here the CDR3 reads CASSFLGVGNTEAFF. The CDR3 DNA reads as TGTGCCAGCAGTTTTCTCGGGGTGGGGAACACTGAAGCTTTCTTT.